This TCR beta chain was profiled in a study of CD8+CD57+ T cells in acquired aplastic anemia. Study background: CD4+ reads averaged roughly 9.9 million in healthy donors. Findings and limits, study-wide: Sharing between patients and controls was observed for about 27 CD8+ CDR3 sequences.

Researchers used genomic DNA as the template to profile TCR beta VDJ and CDR3. TCRdb independently ran MiXCR on the reads; one entry per CDR3 protein. The sample holds a few hundred thousand distinct CDR3 sequences, about 37% seen once. Only a few counts were recorded for this clonotype. Its cognate antigen is unknown. CDR3 size: 16 residues. The V gene's germline CDR1 is SGHDT and CDR2 YYEEEE. The ends were cut back, 2 bases at V and 2 bases at J, with 15 bases in the middle. The sequence was obtained from a human donor in good health, serving as a control. The genes are TRBV5-6 and TRBJ2-3; D assignment may be TRBD1 or TRBD2 (5 bases each). Sequencing was performed on sorted CD4+, CD8+, or CD8+CD57+ T cells (not recorded which) from PBMCs. The CDR3 coding sequence is TGTGCCAGCAGCTTCTACCGAGGGACGGCCACAGATACGCAGTATTTT. It specifies CASSFYRGTATDTQYF.